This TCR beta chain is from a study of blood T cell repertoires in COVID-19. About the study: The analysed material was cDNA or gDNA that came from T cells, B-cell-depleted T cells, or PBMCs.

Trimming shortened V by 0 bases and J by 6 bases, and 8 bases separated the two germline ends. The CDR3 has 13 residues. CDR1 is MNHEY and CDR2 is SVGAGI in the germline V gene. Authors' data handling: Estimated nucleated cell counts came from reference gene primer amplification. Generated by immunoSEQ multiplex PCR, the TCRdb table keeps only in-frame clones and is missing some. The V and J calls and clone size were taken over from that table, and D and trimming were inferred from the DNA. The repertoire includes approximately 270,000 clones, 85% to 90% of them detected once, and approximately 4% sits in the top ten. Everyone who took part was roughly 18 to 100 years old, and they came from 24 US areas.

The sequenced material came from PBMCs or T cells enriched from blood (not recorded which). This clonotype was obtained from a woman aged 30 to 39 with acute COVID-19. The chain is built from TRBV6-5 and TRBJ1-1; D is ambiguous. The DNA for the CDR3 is TGTGCCAGCAGTTACTCGGGCCGTCCTGAAGCTTTCTTT. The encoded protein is CASSYSGRPEAFF.